One and the same sample provided the 29 T cell receptor beta chains below, sequenced in a study of early T cells in non-severe SARS-CoV-2 infection. TCRdb fed the 5' RACE reads into MiXCR, producing one record per CDR3 protein. In the table there are tens of thousands of distinct CDR3 sequences, approximately 11% of which are singletons. Specimen: whole blood, collected at baseline. These receptors all come from an adult who was a healthcare worker with PCR-confirmed SARS-CoV-2 infection or an uninfected control (not recorded which).

The chain has TRBV21-1 and TRBJ2-3; the table gives TRBD2 as D, unverified against the DNA. TRBV21-1 is described as a pseudogene. The CDR3 length is 17 residues. DNA of the CDR3: TGTGCCAGCATCGATGATACTAGCGGGACCAGCACAGATACGCAGTATTTT. This codes for CASIDDTSGTSTDTQYF.

This clonotype was recorded at least ten times. The CDR3 DNA is TGTGCCTGGAGAGGAGGGGCAGGGGAATCCCACTATGGCTACACCTTC. Amino acids: CAWRGGAGESHYGYTF. This chain connects TRBV30 to TRBJ1-2, with D perhaps matching TRBD1 (6 bases). This CDR3 is built from 16 residues. V was cut by 3 bases and J by 3 bases, with 20 bases left in between. Germline-derived CDR1 and CDR2 are GTSNPN and SVGIG (reference sequence).

This chain connects TRBV2 to TRBJ1-2; TRBD1 aligns across 9 bases. CDR1 and CDR2 from the germline V gene are SNHLY and FYNNEI. V gave up 6 bases and J gave up 5 bases; unmatched junction bases: 7. CDR3 length equals 14 residues. This chain's CDR3 is CASRAGTGHYGYTF. The DNA of the CDR3 is TGTGCCAGCAGAGCCGGGACAGGGCATTATGGCTACACCTTC.

In DNA form, the CDR3 reads TGTGCCAGCTCAGCCGACAGAATACGGAATGAGCAGTTCTTC. Translation: CASSADRIRNEQFF. This chain joins TRBV18 and TRBJ2-1; weak D call: TRBD1 (5 bases). The CDR3 is 14 amino acids. V was cut by 5 bases and J by 7 bases, with 15 bases left in between. CDR1 is KGHSH, CDR2 LQKENI, per germline.

In its sample, this clonotype was seen once. The V call is TRBV20-1, the J call TRBJ2-7; D is ambiguous. Trimming removed 7 bases from V and 2 bases from J, with 12 bases in between. This CDR3 has 12 amino acids. Germline lookup yields CDR1 DFQATT and CDR2 SNEGSKA (reference sequence). The CDR3 nucleotides are TGCAGTGTTCAGACTCCAGCCTACGAGCAGTACTTC. Amino acids: CSVQTPAYEQYF.

Ten or more counts support this clonotype. The chain uses TRBV28 and TRBJ2-1, with D uncertain. Trimming cost V 5 bases and J 12 bases, with 11 bases left between them. From germline, CDR1 is MDHEN and CDR2 SYDVKM. This CDR3 is built from 11 residues. The CDR3 spells CASSPDSGQFF. CDR3 bases: TGTGCCAGCAGTCCCGACTCTGGGCAGTTCTTC.

This clonotype was picked up many times. This rearrangement joins TRBV11-2 to TRBJ1-2, with a weak D call TRBD1 (6 bases). V was shortened by 4 bases and J by 7 bases, with 19 bases between the two germline ends. The length of the CDR3 is 15 residues. Germline lookup yields CDR1 SGHAT and CDR2 FQNNGV. The CDR3 protein is CASSSPREGQRGYTF. The CDR3 DNA reads as TGTGCCAGCAGCTCCCCTAGGGAGGGACAACGTGGCTACACCTTC.

This clonotype was seen only a few times. The V call is TRBV6-5, the J call TRBJ1-6; D remains ambiguous. Germline assignment: CDR1 MNHEY and CDR2 SVGAGI. Trimming left V 2 bases short and J 9 bases short, with 11 bases between. This CDR3 is built from 14 residues. Written as DNA, the CDR3 is TGTGCCAGCAGTTACAAGGTGATCGGTTCACCCCTCCACTTT. Translation: CASSYKVIGSPLHF.

This clonotype occurred a few times. The chain uses TRBV28 and TRBJ2-3; the D gene is possibly TRBD2 (7 bases). This CDR3 is built from 16 residues. V was trimmed by 5 bases and J by 5 bases, leaving 20 bases between them. Germline assignment: CDR1 MDHEN and CDR2 SYDVKM. Here the CDR3 reads CASSPPQGGGEDTQYF. CDR3 DNA sequence: TGTGCCAGCAGTCCGCCTCAAGGGGGGGGTGAAGATACGCAGTATTTT.

The sample holds a few counts of this clonotype. The rearrangement links TRBV20-1 to TRBJ2-3; D uncertain. The V and J ends lost 4 bases and 0 bases respectively, with 8 bases between them. Germline V gene lookup returns CDR1 DFQATT and CDR2 SNEGSKA (reference sequence). This CDR3 comprises 13 residues. The CDR3 here is CSAIMGSTDTQYF. CDR3 bases: TGCAGTGCTATTATGGGAAGCACAGATACGCAGTATTTT.

This clonotype was seen a handful of times. The V call is TRBV3-1, the J call TRBJ1-1; unclear D gene. Germline assignment: CDR1 LGHDT and CDR2 YNNKEL (reference sequence). Trimming cost V 4 bases and J 10 bases, with 19 bases left between them. CDR3 length: 14 amino acids. In DNA form, the CDR3 reads TGTGCCAGCAGCCGACCGGCAGAACGGGCGCGAGCTTTCTTT. Translating it yields CASSRPAERARAFF.

This clonotype was picked up one time. Compared with germline, one end of the junction differs, possibly owing to a read error. This chain connects TRBV3-1 to TRBJ2-1; D remains unclear. The CDR3 is 16 residues long. Germline CDR1 LGHDT, CDR2 YNNKEL (reference sequence). CDR3 sequence reads: CASSKLKTRSYNEQIF. The CDR3 region has the DNA TGTGCCAGCAGCAAACTCAAGACCCGCTCCTACAATGAGCAGATCTTC.

This clonotype was counted a few times. The chain couples TRBV5-1 to TRBJ1-2, with a weak D call TRBD1 (5 bases). CDR3 length equals 13 residues. Germline CDR1 is SGHRS and CDR2 is YFSETQ. V lost 4 bases and J lost 4, with 11 bases in between. The CDR3 nucleotides are TGCGCCAGCAGCACCCAGGGTGGCTATGGCTACACCTTC. It yields the protein CASSTQGGYGYTF.

This clonotype was detected a few times. This chain links TRBV6-6 with TRBJ2-6; D is uncertain. The CDR3 totals 13 residues. Trimming took off 11 bases at V and 1 base at J, with 9 bases between the two ends. Germline CDR1 reads MNHNY; CDR2 reads SVGAGI (reference sequence). The CDR3 protein is CASSGSGANVLTF. The CDR3 DNA sequence: TGTGCCTCAAGTGGGTCTGGGGCCAACGTCCTGACTTTC.

There are many counts of this clonotype. The chain combines TRBV7-8 with TRBJ2-2; 7 bases are a match to TRBD1. Germline V gene sequence: CDR1 SGHVS, CDR2 FQNEAQ. The trim removed 5 bases at V and 5 bases at J, leaving 8 bases unmatched. The CDR3 loop spans 15 amino acids. CDR3 protein: CASSLRDSLTGELFF. CDR3 sequence (DNA): TGTGCCAGCAGCCTCCGGGACAGCCTTACCGGGGAGCTGTTTTTT.

Ten or more counts support this clonotype. This chain links TRBV7-3 with TRBJ2-1; possibly TRBD1 for D (6 bases). Germline values: CDR1 SGHTA, CDR2 FQGTGA. Trimming cost V 2 bases and J 1 base, with 9 bases left between them. The CDR3 loop spans 15 amino acids. The CDR3 region is CASSLRGGSYNEQFF. The DNA for the CDR3 is TGTGCCAGCAGCTTACGAGGGGGATCCTACAATGAGCAGTTCTTC.

The chain recombines TRBV11-2 with TRBJ2-1; possible D gene TRBD1, 7 bases. The CDR3 runs to 13 residues. Germline-derived CDR1 and CDR2 are SGHAT and FQNNGV. V was shortened by 11 bases and J by 0 bases, with 11 bases between the two germline ends. DNA for the CDR3: TGTGCCTCCCAGGGGGGCTCCTACAATGAGCAGTTCTTC. It codes for CASQGGSYNEQFF.

The CDR3 reads CASSADRDDEQYF. In DNA form, the CDR3 reads TGTGCCAGCAGCGCGGACAGGGACGACGAGCAGTACTTC. The chain is built from TRBV7-9 and TRBJ2-7; TRBD1 matches 8 bases. The CDR3 has 13 amino acids. The V and J ends lost 5 bases and 5 bases, in that order; junction bases with no gene match: 5. The germline gives CDR1 SEHNR, CDR2 FQNEAQ (reference sequence).

In its sample, this clonotype was seen a few times. The CDR3 sequence is CATLPQGYMNTEAFF. The CDR3 region has the DNA TGTGCCACCCTCCCCCAGGGCTACATGAACACTGAAGCTTTCTTT. This rearrangement joins TRBV6-2 or TRBV6-3 to TRBJ1-1, with TRBD1 as a possible D gene (5 bases). The CDR3 extends over 15 amino acids. Germline values: CDR1 MNHEY, CDR2 SVGEGT. The ends were cut back, 10 bases at V and 0 bases at J, with 18 bases in the middle.

In its sample, this clonotype was seen a few times. The chain employs TRBV18 and TRBJ1-4; 7 positions agree with TRBD1. This CDR3 has 13 residues. V lost 10 bases to trimming and J lost 7 bases; unmatched junction nucleotides: 9. Germline lookup yields CDR1 KGHSH and CDR2 LQKENI. The CDR3: CATQGQAGEKLFF. In DNA, the CDR3 is TGTGCCACCCAAGGACAGGCAGGTGAAAAACTGTTTTTT.

This clonotype showed up just a few times. The chain links TRBV20-1 to TRBJ1-2; no definite D call. Per germline, CDR1 DFQATT and CDR2 SNEGSKA (reference sequence). CDR3 length: 12 residues. V lost 1 base to trimming and J lost 5 bases, with 8 bases between them. The CDR3 sequence: CSARVQDYGYTF. DNA for the CDR3: TGCAGTGCTAGAGTGCAGGATTATGGCTACACCTTC.

CDR3 in DNA: TGTGCCAGCGGAACCAGAGGGACAGTCACTTACGAGCAGTACTTC. Its translation: CASGTRGTVTYEQYF. V usage is TRBV7-8 and J usage is TRBJ2-7, with 7 bases matching TRBD1. The J segment lost 4 bases and the V segment lost 8 bases, leaving 14 bases of the junction unmatched. This CDR3 spans 15 amino acids. From germline, CDR1 is SGHVS and CDR2 FQNEAQ.

This clonotype occurred a few times. The V gene is TRBV4-2, the J gene TRBJ2-7; no definite D call. V lost 1 base, J lost 4 bases, and 11 bases lay in between. CDR3 length: 14 amino acids. Germline values: CDR1 LGHNA, CDR2 YNFKEQ. DNA for the CDR3: TGTGCCAGCAGCCAAGGGTGGCTCGGATACGAGCAGTACTTC. Its translation is CASSQGWLGYEQYF.

V and J are TRBV25-1 and TRBJ2-1, with D possibly being TRBD2 (6 bases). The V end lost 4 bases, the J end lost 6 bases, and 16 bases lay between the germline ends. The CDR3 totals 15 residues. CDR1 and CDR2 (germline): MGHDK, SYGVNS. The CDR3 region has the DNA TGTGCCAGCAGTGCATTGACTAGGTTCGCCAATGAGCAGTTCTTC. As protein: CASSALTRFANEQFF.

The chain recombines TRBV12-3 or TRBV12-4 with TRBJ1-3, with D possibly being TRBD1 (6 bases). The CDR3 contains 15 residues. V gave up 5 bases and J gave up 0 bases, with 11 bases separating them. CDR3 residues: CASSPSTGSGNTIYF. As DNA, the CDR3 is TGTGCCAGCAGTCCTTCGACAGGCTCTGGAAACACCATATATTTT.

The CDR3 loop reads CASSYSTPDRVDTEAFF. CDR3 bases: TGTGCCAGCAGTTACTCGACACCGGACAGGGTCGACACTGAAGCTTTCTTT. The rearrangement links TRBV6-6 to TRBJ1-1, with 8 positions matching TRBD1. Losses at the gene ends were 0 bases for V and 3 bases for J; bases not matched to a gene: 9. Germline V gives CDR1 MNHNY, CDR2 SVGAGI (reference sequence). This CDR3 is 17 amino acids long.

V usage is TRBV24-1 and J usage is TRBJ2-1; D is perhaps TRBD2 (5 bases). Germline values: CDR1 KGHDR, CDR2 SFDVKD. With 1 base removed from V and 3 bases from J, the gap between germline ends came to 12 bases. The CDR3 length is 16 residues. CDR3 nucleotide sequence: TGTGCCACCAGTGATTTTTATAGCGAGCTCTACAATGAGCAGTTCTTC. It yields the protein CATSDFYSELYNEQFF.

V usage is TRBV3-1 and J usage is TRBJ1-2; 7 positions match TRBD1. Trimming took 10 bases from V and 6 from J; bases not matched to a gene: 11. The CDR3 length is 13 residues. Germline V gene data show CDR1 as LGHDT and CDR2 as YNNKEL (reference sequence). The CDR3 spells CATSRDSNNGYTF. The DNA of the CDR3 is TGTGCCACTTCCCGGGACAGTAATAATGGCTACACCTTC. Full variable domain (missing parts from reference TRBV3-1 and TRBJ1-2): DTAVSQTPKYLVTQMGNDKSIKCEQNLGHDTMYWYKQDSKKFLKIMFSYNNKELIINETVPNRFSPKSPDKAHLNLHINSLELGDSAVYFCATSRDSNNGYTFGSGTRLTVV.

This clonotype was counted between two and nine times. The chain couples TRBV7-3 to TRBJ2-7; a weak D match, TRBD2 (6 bases). V lost 0 bases, J lost 3 bases, and 15 bases lay in between. Germline CDR1 and CDR2: SGHTA and FQGTGA. The CDR3 sequence is 16 residues long. CDR3 amino acids: CASSLTGGNPVYEQYF. Written as DNA, the CDR3 is TGTGCCAGCAGCTTAACGGGAGGAAACCCAGTCTACGAGCAGTACTTC.